This TCR beta chain originates from a study of blood T cells in healthy people across ages. Next came a second PCR, run for about 6 to 11 cycles, which used a sample-barcoded 5' primer along with a J-beta primer mix. TCRdb reanalysed the 5' RACE reads using MiXCR and keeps one entry per CDR3 protein. The data hold 750,000 to 850,000 distinct CDR3 sequences, with more than 20% observed a single time. V dropped 5 bases and J dropped 1 base, with 14 bases sitting between them. The CDR3 consists of 15 residues. CDR1 and CDR2 from the germline V gene are SGHTA and FQGNSA. In this sample, this clonotype turned up a few times. The data were also submitted as part of a second study, on T cells of mothers and their children.

The sequence derives from a boy younger than 18 in good health. The specimen sequenced was blood. This sequence joins TRBV7-2 and TRBJ1-1, with D perhaps TRBD1 (5 bases). For the CDR3, the DNA is TGTGCCAGCAGCCCCTTTGAGGGGTGGAACACTGAAGCTTTCTTT. This sequence encodes CASSPFEGWNTEAFF.